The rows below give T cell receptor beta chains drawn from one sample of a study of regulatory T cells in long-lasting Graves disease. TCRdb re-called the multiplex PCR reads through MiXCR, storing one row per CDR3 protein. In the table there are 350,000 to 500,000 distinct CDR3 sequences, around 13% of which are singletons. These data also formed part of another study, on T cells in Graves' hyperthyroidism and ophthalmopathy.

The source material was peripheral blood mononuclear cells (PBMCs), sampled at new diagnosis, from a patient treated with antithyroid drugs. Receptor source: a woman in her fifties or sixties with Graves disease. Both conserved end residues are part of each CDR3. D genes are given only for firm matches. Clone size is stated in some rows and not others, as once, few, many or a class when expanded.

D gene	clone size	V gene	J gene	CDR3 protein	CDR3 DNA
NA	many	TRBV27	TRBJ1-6	CASSLGQASSPLHF	TGTGCCAGCAGTTTAGGTCAGGCATCTTCACCCCTCCACTTT
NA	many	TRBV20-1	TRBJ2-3	CSATSTSSTDTQYF	TGCAGTGCTACCTCAACTTCTAGCACAGATACGCAGTATTTT
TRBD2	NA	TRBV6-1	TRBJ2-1	CASSPGTSGTYEQFF	TGTGCCAGCAGCCCCGGGACTAGCGGGACCTATGAGCAGTTCTTC
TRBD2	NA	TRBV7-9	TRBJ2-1	CASSLVGGGRNEQFF	TGTGCCAGCAGCTTAGTAGGTGGCGGGAGAAATGAGCAGTTCTTC
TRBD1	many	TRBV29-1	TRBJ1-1	CSVAKGATGAEAFF	TGCAGCGTTGCAAAGGGGGCCACGGGGGCTGAAGCTTTCTTT
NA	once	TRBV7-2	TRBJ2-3	CAGSIGLTSTDTQYF	TGTGCCGGCAGCATTGGACTAACTAGCACAGATACGCAGTATTTT
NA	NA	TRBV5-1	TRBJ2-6	CASSNGQFSGANVLTF	TGCGCCAGCAGCAACGGACAGTTCTCTGGGGCCAACGTCCTGACTTTC
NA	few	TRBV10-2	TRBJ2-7	CASSEDGTPYEQYF	TGCGCCAGCAGTGAGGATGGCACCCCCTACGAGCAGTACTTC
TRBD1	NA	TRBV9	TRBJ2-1	CASSLGTGGREGMQFF	TGTGCCAGCAGTCTCGGGACAGGGGGCCGCGAGGGGATGCAGTTCTTC
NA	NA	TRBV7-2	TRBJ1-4	CASSLTAGTRGGKLFF	TGTGCCAGCAGCTTAACCGCCGGGACAAGGGGCGGAAAACTGTTTTTT
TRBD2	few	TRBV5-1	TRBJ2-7	CASSPSSGLAIGEQYF	TGCGCCAGCAGCCCGTCAAGTGGACTAGCGATCGGCGAGCAGTACTTC
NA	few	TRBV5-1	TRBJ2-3	CASSLVAPTDTQYF	TGCGCCAGCAGCTTGGTTGCGCCCACAGATACGCAGTATTTT
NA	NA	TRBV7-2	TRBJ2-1	CASSAYWGSSYNEQFF	TGTGCCAGCAGCGCGTATTGGGGGAGCTCCTACAATGAGCAGTTCTTC
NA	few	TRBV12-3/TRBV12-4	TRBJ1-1	CASSLFLDLHGPLEAFF	TGTGCCAGCAGTTTATTTCTAGACCTCCACGGGCCCTTGGAAGCTTTCTTT
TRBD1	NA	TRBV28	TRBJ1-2	CASSLSRGQGLDGYTF	TGTGCCAGCAGTTTATCCCGGGGACAGGGTCTCGATGGCTACACCTTC
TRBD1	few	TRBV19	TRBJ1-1	CASDDRGYTEAFF	TGTGCCAGTGACGACAGGGGTTACACTGAAGCTTTCTTT
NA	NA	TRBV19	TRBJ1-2	CASSGEDYGYTF	TGTGCCAGTAGTGGCGAAGATTATGGCTACACCTTC
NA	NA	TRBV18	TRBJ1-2	CASSSTRDYGYTF	TGTGCCAGCTCATCCACACGGGACTATGGCTACACCTTC
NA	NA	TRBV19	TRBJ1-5	CAIGGVDSNQPQHF	TGTGCCATTGGGGGCGTCGATAGCAATCAGCCCCAGCATTTT
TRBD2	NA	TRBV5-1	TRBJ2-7	CASSLATSPYDQYF	TGCGCCAGCAGCTTGGCGACTAGCCCCTACGATCAGTACTTC
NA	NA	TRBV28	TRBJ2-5	CASSIGGRWETQYF	TGTGCCAGCAGTATCGGGGGAAGGTGGGAGACCCAGTACTTC
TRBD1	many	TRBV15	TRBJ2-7	CATSSLGQGYEQYF	TGTGCCACCAGCAGCTTGGGACAGGGCTACGAGCAGTACTTC
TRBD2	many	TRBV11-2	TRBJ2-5	CASSLAPVRLAGVLETQYF	TGTGCCAGCAGCTTAGCGCCGGTTAGACTAGCGGGAGTCCTAGAGACCCAGTACTTC
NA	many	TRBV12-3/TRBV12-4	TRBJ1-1	CASSFNLNTEAFF	TGTGCCAGCAGTTTTAACCTGAACACTGAAGCTTTCTTT
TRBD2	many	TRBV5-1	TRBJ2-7	CASSFGTSGGLEQYF	TGCGCCAGCAGCTTCGGGACTAGCGGGGGTCTTGAGCAGTACTTC
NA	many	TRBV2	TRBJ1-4	CASKYRVNEKLFF	TGTGCCAGCAAATACAGAGTGAATGAAAAACTGTTTTTT
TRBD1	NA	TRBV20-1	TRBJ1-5	CSARGGQGAYPHHF	TGCAGTGCTAGAGGAGGACAGGGGGCATATCCCCATCATTTT
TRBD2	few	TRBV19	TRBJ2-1	CASSITLAGGWDEQFF	TGTGCCAGTAGTATAACCCTAGCGGGAGGATGGGATGAGCAGTTCTTC
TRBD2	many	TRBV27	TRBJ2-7	CASSSIRGLAGVVSYEQYF	TGTGCCAGCAGTTCTATACGTGGACTAGCGGGAGTTGTTTCCTACGAGCAGTACTTC
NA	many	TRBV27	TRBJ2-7	CASSYYLGSSYEQYF	TGTGCCAGCAGTTACTACCTTGGGAGCTCCTACGAGCAGTACTTC
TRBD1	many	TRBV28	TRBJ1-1	CASSSTGGLNTEAFF	TGTGCCAGCAGTTCGACAGGGGGCTTGAACACTGAAGCTTTCTTT
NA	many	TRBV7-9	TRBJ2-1	CASNLLGDEQFF	TGTGCCAGCAACCTACTAGGAGATGAGCAGTTCTTC
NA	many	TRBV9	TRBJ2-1	CASSHTGGIGNEQFF	TGTGCCAGCAGCCACACCGGAGGGATAGGCAATGAGCAGTTCTTC
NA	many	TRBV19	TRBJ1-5	CASSTRSYQPQHF	TGTGCCAGTAGTACCCGGTCATATCAGCCCCAGCATTTT
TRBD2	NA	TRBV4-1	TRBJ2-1	CASSQGQASGDEQFF	TGCGCCAGCAGCCAAGGTCAAGCGAGCGGGGATGAGCAGTTCTTC
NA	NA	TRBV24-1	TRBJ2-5	CATSEEWGTQYF	TGTGCCACCAGTGAGGAATGGGGGACCCAGTACTTC
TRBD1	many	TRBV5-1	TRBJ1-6	CASSSGQGSSPLHF	TGCGCCAGCAGCTCGGGACAGGGTTCTTCACCCCTCCACTTT
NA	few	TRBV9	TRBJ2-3	CASSGGTGQWGSTDTQYF	TGTGCCAGCAGCGGGGGAACAGGGCAGTGGGGGAGCACAGATACGCAGTATTTT
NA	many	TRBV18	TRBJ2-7	CASSPDDLTGNEQYF	TGTGCCAGCTCACCCGATGACTTGACCGGTAACGAGCAGTACTTC
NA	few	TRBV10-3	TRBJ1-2	CAISVQGSGGYTF	TGTGCCATCAGTGTACAGGGATCTGGCGGCTACACCTTC
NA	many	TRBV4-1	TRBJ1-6	CASSQVGGGSSRPLHF	TGCGCCAGCAGCCAAGTTGGGGGCGGCTCGAGTCGGCCCCTCCACTTT
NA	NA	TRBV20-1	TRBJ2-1	CSASSGLDHNEQFF	TGCAGTGCTAGCAGCGGGTTGGATCACAATGAGCAGTTCTTC
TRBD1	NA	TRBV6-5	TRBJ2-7	CASSYSPGQVYEQYF	TGTGCCAGCAGTTACTCTCCGGGACAGGTCTACGAGCAGTACTTC
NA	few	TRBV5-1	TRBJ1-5	CASSPGTLDQPQHF	TGCGCCAGCAGCCCCGGGACATTGGATCAGCCCCAGCATTTT